The next 29 T cell receptor beta chains were all read from a single sample in a study of regulatory T cells in long-lasting Graves disease. Sample time point: persistent/refractory GD, antithyroid drugs over 5 years with positive TRAb. Extracted RNA from PBMCs served as the source of the TCR library. Combining iRepertoire HTBI primers with Arm-PCR of CDR3 regions, the authors built TCR beta libraries. MiXCR, applied by TCRdb to the multiplex PCR reads, yields one record per CDR3 protein. Of 350,000 to 500,000 distinct CDR3 sequences in the sample, roughly a fifth were seen once. Material: peripheral blood mononuclear cells (PBMCs), obtained when the disease was refractory, from a patient treated with antithyroid drugs. The receptors originated from a female donor with Graves disease.

As concerns this clonotype: A read error is possible here, since a much larger clone lies one base away. V gene TRBV3-1 combines with J gene TRBJ1-1, with D possibly matching TRBD1 (5 bases). This CDR3 has 14 amino acids. Germline V gene data show CDR1 as LGHDT and CDR2 as YNNKEL (reference sequence). For the CDR3, the DNA is TGTGTCAGCAGCCAACGGGGACCAAATACTGAAGCTTTCTTT. Amino acid sequence: CVSSQRGPNTEAFF.

This clonotype was seen repeatedly, ten times or more. The V gene is TRBV27, the J gene TRBJ1-5; D might be TRBD1 (5 bases). V lost 6 bases, J lost 0 bases, and 15 bases lay in between. The CDR3 runs 16 residues. From germline, CDR1 is MNHEY and CDR2 SMNVEV (reference sequence). In DNA, the CDR3 is TGTGCCAGCAGGGGAGCAGGGAAGTATAGCAATCAGCCCCAGCATTTT. It yields the protein CASRGAGKYSNQPQHF.

This clonotype was seen many times. The rearrangement links TRBV10-3 to TRBJ2-5; the D is unclear. V shed 10 bases and J shed 0 bases, with 9 bases lying between them. This CDR3 region has 12 residues. Germline V gene data show CDR1 as ENHRY and CDR2 as SYGVKD. CDR3 amino acids: CANGRDQETQYF. The CDR3 DNA reads as TGTGCCAACGGACGGGACCAAGAGACCCAGTACTTC.

This clonotype was picked up many times. This chain uses TRBV3-1 with TRBJ1-1; no firm D call. Trimming removed 6 bases at V and 11 bases at J, with 19 bases between. Germline CDR1 reads LGHDT; CDR2 reads YNNKEL (reference sequence). The length of the CDR3 is 13 residues. CDR3 protein: CASSYLDGNSAFF. The CDR3, as DNA: TGTGCCAGCAGTTACCTCGACGGGAATAGTGCTTTCTTT.

The J gene is TRBJ2-1, the V gene TRBV20-1; 11 nucleotides align to TRBD2. The CDR3 runs 12 residues. The V gene's germline CDR1 is DFQATT and CDR2 SNEGSKA (reference sequence). Here the CDR3 DNA reads TGCGGCACTAGCGGGAGACTTAATGAGCAGTTCTTC. It translates to CGTSGRLNEQFF.

This clonotype was counted at least ten times. The chain is built from TRBV12-3 or TRBV12-4 and TRBJ2-2; D perhaps matches TRBD1 (5 bases). This CDR3 is 15 amino acids long. Trimming removed 5 bases at V and 0 bases at J, with 10 bases between. The chain's CDR3 is CASSEQDANTGELFF. CDR3 in DNA: TGTGCCAGCAGTGAACAGGACGCGAACACCGGGGAGCTGTTTTTT.

The chain employs TRBV7-9 and TRBJ2-3; 8 bases fit TRBD2. Germline CDR1 is SEHNR and CDR2 is FQNEAQ (reference sequence). The CDR3 length is 14 residues. V shed 1 base and J 4 bases; nucleotides not matched to a gene: 1. The CDR3 sequence is CASSLGTSPDTQYF. For the CDR3, the DNA is TGTGCCAGCAGCTTAGGGACTAGCCCAGATACGCAGTATTTT.

Note on this clonotype: A much larger clone differs from this one at a single base, so this may be a read error. The V gene is TRBV28, the J gene TRBJ2-6; 10 nucleotides align to TRBD1. Germline-derived CDR1 and CDR2 are MDHEN and SYDVKM. CDR3 length: 12 residues. V was pared by 8 bases and J by 16 bases, with 8 bases of the junction left unmatched. CDR3 protein: CASGTGAPVLTF. CDR3 sequence (DNA): TGTGCCAGCGGGACAGGGGCCCCGGTACTGACTTTC.

This clonotype was detected ten times or more. The chain carries TRBV28 and TRBJ2-5; 13 bases map to TRBD2. V dropped 3 bases and J dropped 7; count of bases not matched to a gene: 5. This CDR3 comprises 15 residues. Per the germline V gene, CDR1 is MDHEN and CDR2 is SYDVKM. CDR3 region: CASSFRTSGRGTQYF. CDR3 coding DNA: TGTGCCAGCAGTTTTAGGACTAGCGGGAGAGGGACCCAGTACTTC.

V usage is TRBV7-2 and J usage is TRBJ2-1; TRBD1 agrees at 7 bases. The CDR3 contains 16 residues. Trimming removed 1 base from V and 8 bases from J; junction bases left unmatched: 11. Germline V gene lookup returns CDR1 SGHTA and CDR2 FQGNSA. The CDR3 DNA sequence: TGTGCCAGCAGCTTAGGTGCGACAGGGAGAGGGGATGAGCAGTTCTTC. It is translated as CASSLGATGRGDEQFF.

This clonotype was recorded many times. This chain connects TRBV28 to TRBJ1-5; D is unclear. The V gene lost 2 bases and the J gene lost 3 bases, with 11 bases spanning the gap. From germline, CDR1 is MDHEN and CDR2 SYDVKM. The CDR3 runs 15 residues. The CDR3 protein is CASSLRAGLNQPQHF. As DNA, the CDR3 is TGTGCCAGCAGTTTAAGGGCAGGTCTCAATCAGCCCCAGCATTTT.

The rearrangement links TRBV28 to TRBJ2-1; D remains ambiguous. The CDR3 has 16 amino acids. Germline V gene lookup returns CDR1 MDHEN and CDR2 SYDVKM. V lost 3 bases and J lost 7, with 19 bases in between. The DNA for the CDR3 is TGTGCCAGCAGTTTGGATGTGGGCATTCGATTAAATGAGCAGTTCTTC. Translating it yields CASSLDVGIRLNEQFF. The variable domain in full, completed from reference TRBV28 and TRBJ2-1, reads DVKVTQSSRYLVKRTGEKVFLECVQDMDHENMFWYRQDPGLGLRLIYFSYDVKMKEKGDIPEGYSVSREKKERFSLILESASTNQTSMYLCASSLDVGIRLNEQFFGPGTRLTVL.

CDR3 coding DNA: TGTGCCTGGAGTTCCGACTGGCGGGAGGCCTCCTACAATGAGCAGTTCTTC. Encoded protein: CAWSSDWREASYNEQFF. The J gene is TRBJ2-1, the V gene TRBV30; TRBD2 matches at 8 bases. Germline CDR1 is GTSNPN and CDR2 is SVGIG (reference sequence). The CDR3 loop spans 17 amino acids. With 2 bases clipped from V and 0 bases from J, the junction kept 9 bases outside the gene matches. Using reference TRBV30 and TRBJ2-1 for the parts outside the CDR3, the full variable domain is SQTIHQWPATLVQPVGSPLSLECTVEGTSNPNLYWYRQAAGRGLQLLFYSVGIGQISSEVPQNLSASRPQDRQFILSSKKLLLSDSGFYLCAWSSDWREASYNEQFFGPGTRLTVL.

This rearrangement joins TRBV2 to TRBJ1-2; 7 bases are a match to TRBD1. In germline, CDR1 is SNHLY, CDR2 FYNNEI. Trimming took 2 bases from V and 4 from J; bases not matched to a gene: 1. The CDR3 length is 13 residues. The CDR3 nucleotides read TGTGCCAGCAGTGAAAGGGACAGCTATGGCTACACCTTC. As protein: CASSERDSYGYTF.

CDR3 nucleotides: TGCGCCAGCAGCTCGGACAGGGGCAGAAATGAAAAACTGTTTTTT. It yields the protein CASSSDRGRNEKLFF. V and J are TRBV5-1 and TRBJ1-4; 9 nucleotides agree with TRBD1. Germline CDR1 reads SGHRS; CDR2 reads YFSETQ. CDR3 length: 15 residues. V shed 3 bases and J 5 bases; nucleotides not matched to a gene: 5.

J is TRBJ1-1 and V is TRBV6-1; possible D gene TRBD1, 6 bases. With 2 bases removed from V and 11 bases from J, the gap between germline ends came to 15 bases. The germline V gene has CDR1 MNHNS and CDR2 SASEGT. This CDR3 has 13 amino acids. Here the CDR3 reads CASSETAGHQAFF. The CDR3 DNA reads as TGTGCCAGCAGTGAAACCGCGGGACACCAGGCTTTCTTT.

This clonotype occurred a few times. The chain joins TRBV6-2 or TRBV6-3 to TRBJ2-1; 11 nucleotides match TRBD1. Losses at the gene ends were 2 bases for V and 10 bases for J; bases not matched to a gene: 7. The CDR3 covers 15 residues. Germline CDR1 MNHEY, CDR2 SVGEGT. For the CDR3, the DNA is TGTGCCAGCAGTTACGCGGACAGGGGGCGGGTCGAGCAGTTCTTC. This gives the protein CASSYADRGRVEQFF.

This clonotype has a handful of counts. The rearrangement uses TRBV29-1 and TRBJ1-1; D gene uncertain. V lost 7 bases and J lost 4, with 10 bases in between. The CDR3 contains 11 residues. CDR1 is SQVTM, CDR2 ANQGSEA, per germline. In DNA form, the CDR3 reads TGCAGCGCCCTCTACTCCACTGAAGCTTTCTTT. Translating gives CSALYSTEAFF. The full variable domain, completed using reference TRBV29-1 and TRBJ1-1, is SAVISQKPSRDICQRGTSLTIQCQVDSQVTMMFWYRQQPGQSLTLIATANQGSEATYESGFVIDKFPISRPNLTFSTLTVSNMSPEDSSIYLCSALYSTEAFFGQGTRLTVV.

This clonotype has just a few counts. J is TRBJ2-7 and V is TRBV20-1; no clear D gene. Germline V gene sequence: CDR1 DFQATT, CDR2 SNEGSKA (reference sequence). Trimming took off 3 bases at V and 10 bases at J, with 22 bases between the two ends. The CDR3 runs to 14 residues. The CDR3, as DNA: TGCAGTGCTAGTCCCCTCGCTAGTCTATTCGGACAGTACTTC. Amino acid sequence: CSASPLASLFGQYF.

J is TRBJ2-2 and V is TRBV29-1; 14 bases are a match to TRBD2. V was pared by 4 bases and J by 1 base, with 11 bases of the junction left unmatched. CDR1 is SQVTM, CDR2 ANQGSEA, per germline. The CDR3 is made up of 19 amino acids. The CDR3 nucleotides read TGCAGCGTTGGGAGGACTAGCGGGGGGTGGGGACTGAACACCGGGGAGCTGTTTTTT. This gives the protein CSVGRTSGGWGLNTGELFF.

Of note for this clonotype: A much larger clone sits a single nucleotide away, making a read error possible. The V gene is TRBV7-8, the J gene TRBJ2-5; D is perhaps TRBD1 or TRBD2 (5 bases each). Germline V gene sequence: CDR1 SGHVS, CDR2 FQNEAQ. The CDR3 loop spans 14 amino acids. The CDR3 region is CANSWGSYQETQYF. In DNA, the CDR3 is TGTGCCAACAGCTGGGGGAGTTACCAAGAGACCCAGTACTTC.

This clonotype was seen repeatedly, ten times or more. The chain uses TRBV28 and TRBJ2-7; 9 nucleotides match TRBD1. This CDR3 has 15 residues. Germline CDR1 MDHEN, CDR2 SYDVKM. With V trimmed by 4 bases and J by 3 bases, 7 bases remained unmatched. CDR3 DNA: TGTGCCAGCAGTTCCGGGACAGGGTTCTTCTACGAGCAGTACTTC. Encoded protein: CASSSGTGFFYEQYF.

This clonotype appeared many times. This rearrangement joins TRBV29-1 to TRBJ2-7, with 9 bases aligning to TRBD1. The J segment lost 6 bases and the V segment lost 6 bases, leaving 12 bases of the junction unmatched. This CDR3 has 14 residues. Germline values: CDR1 SQVTM, CDR2 ANQGSEA. The DNA for the CDR3 is TGCAGCGTGAGAGGTGGGACAGGGAGGAGCGAGCAGTACTTC. It specifies CSVRGGTGRSEQYF.

The rearrangement links TRBV9 to TRBJ2-2; TRBD2 matches 10 bases. The trim removed 1 base at V and 3 bases at J, leaving 9 bases unmatched. Per germline, CDR1 SGDLS and CDR2 YYNGEE. The CDR3 is 18 amino acids. The CDR3 region is CASSVSGRALYDTGELFF. The CDR3 DNA reads as TGTGCCAGCAGCGTAAGCGGGAGGGCCCTTTATGACACCGGGGAGCTGTTTTTT.

There are many counts of this clonotype. The V and J genes are TRBV10-3 and TRBJ2-5, with unresolved D. Trimming stripped 3 bases from V and 2 bases from J, with 7 bases between. Germline values: CDR1 ENHRY, CDR2 SYGVKD. This CDR3 is built from 13 residues. CDR3 residues: CAISDVGQETQYF. In DNA, the CDR3 is TGTGCCATCAGTGACGTGGGACAAGAGACCCAGTACTTC.

This clonotype was picked up many times. This sequence joins TRBV24-1 and TRBJ2-2; perhaps D is TRBD1 or TRBD2 (5 bases each). The CDR3 length is 14 residues. Trimming shortened V by 7 bases and J by 7 bases, and 15 bases separated the two germline ends. Germline CDR1 KGHDR, CDR2 SFDVKD. Here the CDR3 DNA reads TGTGCCACCAGCGCTTCGGGGCTGGTCGGGGAGCTGTTTTTT. It specifies CATSASGLVGELFF.

In the case of this clonotype: One junction end disagrees with the germline gene, perhaps due to a read error. The chain employs TRBV5-4 and TRBJ2-2; 7 bases match TRBD1. The CDR3 is made up of 14 amino acids. Germline V CDR1 and CDR2: SGHNT, YYREEE (reference sequence). The CDR3 region is CASGLGQYTGELFF. The DNA of the CDR3 is TGTGCCAGCGGCTTGGGACAGTACACCGGGGAGCTGTTTTTT.

The chain couples TRBV5-1 to TRBJ2-2; no reliable D call. The CDR3 is 16 residues long. Trimming took 1 base from V and 0 from J, leaving 10 bases between them. CDR1 SGHRS and CDR2 YFSETQ come from the germline V gene. CDR3 region: CASSLSAVPNTGELFF. CDR3 sequence (DNA): TGCGCCAGCAGCTTGTCGGCTGTCCCGAACACCGGGGAGCTGTTTTTT.

V and J are TRBV9 and TRBJ2-7; TRBD2 matches 7 bases. V was clipped by 0 bases and J by 3 bases; unmatched bases: 6. There are 15 residues in the CDR3. Germline V gene data show CDR1 as SGDLS and CDR2 as YYNGEE. The CDR3 region has the DNA TGTGCCAGCAGCGTAGATGTGGGAGGGAACTACGAGCAGTACTTC. Residues: CASSVDVGGNYEQYF.